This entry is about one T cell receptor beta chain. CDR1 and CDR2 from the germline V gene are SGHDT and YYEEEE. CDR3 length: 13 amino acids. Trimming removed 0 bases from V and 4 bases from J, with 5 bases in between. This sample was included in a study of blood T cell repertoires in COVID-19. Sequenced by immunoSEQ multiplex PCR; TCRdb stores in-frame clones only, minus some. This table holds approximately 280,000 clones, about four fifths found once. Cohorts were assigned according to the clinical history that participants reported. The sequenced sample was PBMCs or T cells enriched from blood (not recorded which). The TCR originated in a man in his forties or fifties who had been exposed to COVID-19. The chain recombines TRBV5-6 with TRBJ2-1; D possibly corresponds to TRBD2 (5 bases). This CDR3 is CASSLGGYNEQFF. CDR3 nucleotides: TGTGCCAGCAGCTTGGGAGGGTACAATGAGCAGTTCTTC.